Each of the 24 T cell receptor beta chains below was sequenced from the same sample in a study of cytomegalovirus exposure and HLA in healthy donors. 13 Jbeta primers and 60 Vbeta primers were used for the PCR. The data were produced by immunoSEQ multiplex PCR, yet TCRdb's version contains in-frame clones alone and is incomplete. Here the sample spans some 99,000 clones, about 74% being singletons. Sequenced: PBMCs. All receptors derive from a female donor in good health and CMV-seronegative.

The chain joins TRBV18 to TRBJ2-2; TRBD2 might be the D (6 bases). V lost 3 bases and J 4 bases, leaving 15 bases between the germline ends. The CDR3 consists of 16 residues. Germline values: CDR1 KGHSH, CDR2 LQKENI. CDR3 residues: CASSPFSGDGTGELFF. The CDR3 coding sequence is TGTGCCAGCTCACCCTTCTCGGGGGATGGCACCGGGGAGCTGTTTTTT.

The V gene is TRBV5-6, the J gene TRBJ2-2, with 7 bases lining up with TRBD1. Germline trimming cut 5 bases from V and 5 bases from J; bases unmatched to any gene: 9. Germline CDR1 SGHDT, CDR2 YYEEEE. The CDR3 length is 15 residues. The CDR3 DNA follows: TGTGCCAGCAGGCAAGGGGGCGAAGGGACCGGGGAGCTGTTTTTT. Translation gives CASRQGGEGTGELFF. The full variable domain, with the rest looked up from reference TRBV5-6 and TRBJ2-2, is DAGVTQSPTHLIKTRGQQVTLRCSPKSGHDTVSWYQQALGQGPQFIFQYYEEEERQRGNFPDRFSGHQFPNYSSELNVNALLLGDSALYLCASRQGGEGTGELFFGEGSRLTVL.

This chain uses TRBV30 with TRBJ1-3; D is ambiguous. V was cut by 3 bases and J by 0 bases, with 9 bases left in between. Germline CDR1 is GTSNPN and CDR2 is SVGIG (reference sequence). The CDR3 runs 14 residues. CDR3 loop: CAWRMGHSGNTIYF. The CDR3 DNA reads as TGTGCCTGGAGGATGGGCCACTCTGGAAACACCATATATTTT.

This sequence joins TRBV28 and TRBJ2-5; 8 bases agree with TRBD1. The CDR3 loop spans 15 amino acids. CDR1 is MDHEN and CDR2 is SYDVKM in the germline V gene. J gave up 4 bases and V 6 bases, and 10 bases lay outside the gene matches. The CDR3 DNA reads TGTGCCAGCAGCCGCCCCCGGACAGGGCGAGAGACCCAGTACTTC. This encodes CASSRPRTGRETQYF.

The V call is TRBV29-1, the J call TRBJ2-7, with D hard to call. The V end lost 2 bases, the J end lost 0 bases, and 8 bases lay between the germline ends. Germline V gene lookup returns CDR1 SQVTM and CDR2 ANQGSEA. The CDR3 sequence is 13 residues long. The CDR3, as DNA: TGCAGCGTTGAACGTCTGTTCTCCTACGAGCAGTACTTC. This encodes CSVERLFSYEQYF.

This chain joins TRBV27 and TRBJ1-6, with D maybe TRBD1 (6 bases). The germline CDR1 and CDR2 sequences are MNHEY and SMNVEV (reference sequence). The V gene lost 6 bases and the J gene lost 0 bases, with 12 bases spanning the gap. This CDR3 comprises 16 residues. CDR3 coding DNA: TGTGCCAGCAGGCGACAGGCGAGCTCCTATAATTCACCCCTCCACTTT. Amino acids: CASRRQASSYNSPLHF.

The CDR3 sequence is CASSEVRGTGANVLTF. In nucleotides, the CDR3 is TGTGCCAGCAGTGAAGTGCGGGGAACCGGGGCCAACGTCCTGACTTTC. The rearrangement joins TRBV6-1 to TRBJ2-6, with D maybe TRBD2 (6 bases). V was trimmed by 1 base and J by 4 bases, leaving 11 bases between them. The CDR3 runs 16 residues. The germline V gene encodes CDR1 MNHNS and CDR2 SASEGT.

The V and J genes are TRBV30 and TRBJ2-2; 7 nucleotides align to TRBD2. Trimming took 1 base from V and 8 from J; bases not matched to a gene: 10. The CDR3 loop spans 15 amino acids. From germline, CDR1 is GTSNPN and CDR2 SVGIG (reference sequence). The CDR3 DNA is TGTGCCTGGAGTGGCCTCGGTGGGAGGGTTGGGGAGCTGTTTTTT. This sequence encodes CAWSGLGGRVGELFF.

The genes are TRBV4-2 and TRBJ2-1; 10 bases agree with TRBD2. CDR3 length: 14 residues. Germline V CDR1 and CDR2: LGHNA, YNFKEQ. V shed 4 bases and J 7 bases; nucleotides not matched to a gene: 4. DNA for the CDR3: TGTGCCAGCAGCCCCGGACTAGCGGTTAATGAGCAGTTCTTC. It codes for CASSPGLAVNEQFF.

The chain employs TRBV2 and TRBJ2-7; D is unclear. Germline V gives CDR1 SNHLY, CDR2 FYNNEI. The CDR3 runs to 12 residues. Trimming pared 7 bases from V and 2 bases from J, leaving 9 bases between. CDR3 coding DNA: TGTGCCAGCATGAGGCAGCCCTACGAGCAGTACTTC. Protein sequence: CASMRQPYEQYF.

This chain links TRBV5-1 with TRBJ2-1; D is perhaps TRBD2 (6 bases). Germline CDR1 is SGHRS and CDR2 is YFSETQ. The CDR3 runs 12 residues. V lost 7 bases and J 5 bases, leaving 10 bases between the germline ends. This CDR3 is CASGRGDNEQFF. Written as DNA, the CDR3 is TGCGCCAGCGGCCGCGGGGACAATGAGCAGTTCTTC. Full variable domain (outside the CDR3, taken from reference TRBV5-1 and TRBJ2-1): KAGVTQTPRYLIKTRGQQVTLSCSPISGHRSVSWYQQTPGQGLQFLFEYFSETQRNKGNFPGRFSGRQFSNSRSEMNVSTLELGDSALYLCASGRGDNEQFFGPGTRLTVL.

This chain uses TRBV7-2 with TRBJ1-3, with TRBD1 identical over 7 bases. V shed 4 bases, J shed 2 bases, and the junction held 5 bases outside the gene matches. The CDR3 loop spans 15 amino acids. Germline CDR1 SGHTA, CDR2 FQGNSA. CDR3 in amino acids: CASSSDRTTGNTIYF. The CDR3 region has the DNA TGTGCCAGCAGCTCGGACAGGACTACTGGAAACACCATATATTTT.

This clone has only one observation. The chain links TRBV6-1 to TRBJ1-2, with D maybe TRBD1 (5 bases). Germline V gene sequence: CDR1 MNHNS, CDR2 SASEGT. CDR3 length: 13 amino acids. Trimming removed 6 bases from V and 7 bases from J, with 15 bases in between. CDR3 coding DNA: TGTGCCAGCAGGGAGGGGCCTACGGGTGGCTACACCTTC. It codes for CASREGPTGGYTF.

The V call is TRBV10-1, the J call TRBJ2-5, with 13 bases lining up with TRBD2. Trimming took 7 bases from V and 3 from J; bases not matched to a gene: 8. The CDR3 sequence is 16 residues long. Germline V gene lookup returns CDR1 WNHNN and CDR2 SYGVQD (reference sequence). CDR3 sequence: CASTKGLAGVEETQYF. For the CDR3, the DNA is TGCGCCAGCACTAAAGGACTAGCGGGAGTAGAAGAGACCCAGTACTTC.

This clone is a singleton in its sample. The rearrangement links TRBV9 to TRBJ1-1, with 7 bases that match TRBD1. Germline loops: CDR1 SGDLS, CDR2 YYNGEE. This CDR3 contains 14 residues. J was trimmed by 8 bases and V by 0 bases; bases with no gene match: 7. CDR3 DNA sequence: TGTGCCAGCAGCGTAGTGGGACAGAATGCGGAAGCTTTCTTT. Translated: CASSVVGQNAEAFF.

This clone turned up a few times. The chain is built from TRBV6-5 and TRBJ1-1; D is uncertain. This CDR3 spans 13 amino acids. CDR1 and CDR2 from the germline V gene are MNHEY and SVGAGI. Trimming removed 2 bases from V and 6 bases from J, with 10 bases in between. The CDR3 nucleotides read TGTGCCAGCAGTTACGGGTATAGCGCTGAAGCTTTCTTT. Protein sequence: CASSYGYSAEAFF.

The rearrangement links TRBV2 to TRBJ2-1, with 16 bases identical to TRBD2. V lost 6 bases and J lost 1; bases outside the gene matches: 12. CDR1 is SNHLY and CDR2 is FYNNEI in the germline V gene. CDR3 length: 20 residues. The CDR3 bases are TGTGCCAGCAGGCCCATTCCCGGGACTAGCGGGGGGGATTCCTACAATGAGCAGTTCTTC. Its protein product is CASRPIPGTSGGDSYNEQFF.

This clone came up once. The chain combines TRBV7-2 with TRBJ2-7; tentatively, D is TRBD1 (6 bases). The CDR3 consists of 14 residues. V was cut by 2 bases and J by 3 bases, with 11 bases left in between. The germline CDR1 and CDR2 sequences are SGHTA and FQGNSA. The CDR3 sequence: CASSLSRGYYEQYF. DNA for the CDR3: TGTGCCAGCAGCTTAAGCAGGGGCTACTACGAGCAGTACTTC.

The CDR3 loop reads CASSFSELGHNEQFF. Here the CDR3 DNA reads TGTGCCAGCAGTTTTTCCGAACTGGGGCACAATGAGCAGTTCTTC. V is TRBV27 and J is TRBJ2-1; a possible D gene is TRBD1 (5 bases). V gave up 3 bases and J gave up 5 bases, with 14 bases separating them. CDR3 length: 15 amino acids. Per germline, CDR1 MNHEY and CDR2 SMNVEV (reference sequence).

CDR3 sequence: CSVDREAGELFF. The CDR3 DNA follows: TGCAGCGTGGACAGGGAGGCCGGGGAGCTGTTTTTT. The chain uses TRBV29-1 and TRBJ2-2, with 8 bases matching TRBD1. Germline V CDR1 and CDR2: SQVTM, ANQGSEA. After removal of 6 bases from V and 6 bases from J, the junction contained 3 bases not matched to a gene. This CDR3 contains 12 residues.

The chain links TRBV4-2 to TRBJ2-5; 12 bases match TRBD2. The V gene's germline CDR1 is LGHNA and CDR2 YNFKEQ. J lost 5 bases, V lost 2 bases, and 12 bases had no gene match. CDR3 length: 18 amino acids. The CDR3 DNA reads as TGTGCCAGCAGCCAATCACTAGCGGGAGGATCCCAATCGGAGACCCAGTACTTC. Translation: CASSQSLAGGSQSETQYF.

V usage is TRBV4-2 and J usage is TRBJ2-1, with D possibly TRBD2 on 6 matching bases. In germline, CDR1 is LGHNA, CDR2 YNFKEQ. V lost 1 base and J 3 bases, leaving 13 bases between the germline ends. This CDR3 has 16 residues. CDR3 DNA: TGTGCCAGCAGCCAAGGTAGCGGAAAGAACTACAATGAGCAGTTCTTC. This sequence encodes CASSQGSGKNYNEQFF.

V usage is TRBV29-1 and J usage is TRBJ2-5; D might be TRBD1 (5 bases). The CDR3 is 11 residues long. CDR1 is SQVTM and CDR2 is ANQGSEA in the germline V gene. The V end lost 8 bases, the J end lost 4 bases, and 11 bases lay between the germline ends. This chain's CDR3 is CSSPQGETQYF. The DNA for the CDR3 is TGCAGCTCCCCCCAGGGAGAGACCCAGTACTTC.

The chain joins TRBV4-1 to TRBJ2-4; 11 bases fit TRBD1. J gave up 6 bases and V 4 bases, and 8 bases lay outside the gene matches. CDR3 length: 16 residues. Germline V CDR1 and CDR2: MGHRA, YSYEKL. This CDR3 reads CASSPPGQGGLNIQYF. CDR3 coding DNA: TGCGCCAGCAGCCCCCCGGGACAGGGGGGTTTAAACATTCAGTACTTC.